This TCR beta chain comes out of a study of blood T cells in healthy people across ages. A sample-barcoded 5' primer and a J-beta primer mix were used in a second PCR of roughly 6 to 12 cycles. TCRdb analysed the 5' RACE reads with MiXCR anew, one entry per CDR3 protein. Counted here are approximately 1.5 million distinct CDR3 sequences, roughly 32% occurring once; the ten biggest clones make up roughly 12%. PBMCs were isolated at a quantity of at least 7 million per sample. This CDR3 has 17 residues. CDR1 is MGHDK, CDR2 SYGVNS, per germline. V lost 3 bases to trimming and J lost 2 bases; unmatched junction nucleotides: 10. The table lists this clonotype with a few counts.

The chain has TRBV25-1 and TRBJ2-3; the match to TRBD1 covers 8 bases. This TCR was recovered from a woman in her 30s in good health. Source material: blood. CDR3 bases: TGTGCCAGCAGTGATTCTCCGGGACAGGCGTCCACAGATACGCAGTATTTT. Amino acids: CASSDSPGQASTDTQYF.